The 23 T cell receptor beta chains below come from one sample, sequenced in a study of cytomegalovirus exposure and HLA in healthy donors. The PCR made use of 60 Vbeta and 13 Jbeta primers. Repertoires were generated with immunoSEQ multiplex PCR, while TCRdb's copy carries only in-frame clones and drops some. The table includes around 130,000 clones, 80% detected once. The sequenced material came from PBMCs. These receptors were taken from a young man in good health and CMV-seronegative.

The chain links TRBV28 to TRBJ1-2; maybe TRBD1 (5 bases). Trimming removed 3 bases at V and 4 bases at J, with 12 bases between. Per the germline V gene, CDR1 is MDHEN and CDR2 is SYDVKM. CDR3 length equals 14 residues. CDR3 region: CASSLRSRVYGYTF. The CDR3 DNA reads TGTGCCAGCAGTTTGCGGTCCAGGGTCTATGGCTACACCTTC.

The chain uses TRBV7-8 and TRBJ2-1; no firm D call. V lost 5 bases and J 4 bases, leaving 12 bases between the germline ends. The CDR3 is 14 amino acids. Germline assignment: CDR1 SGHVS and CDR2 FQNEAQ. The CDR3 nucleotides read TGTGCCAGCAGCCGTGGGCCGGATTACAATGAGCAGTTCTTC. The encoded protein is CASSRGPDYNEQFF.

This chain uses TRBV5-1 with TRBJ2-3, with TRBD2 matching 13 bases. Germline values: CDR1 SGHRS, CDR2 YFSETQ. Trimming removed 4 bases from V and 6 bases from J; junction bases left unmatched: 8. The CDR3 runs 16 residues. CDR3 nucleotide sequence: TGCGCCAGCAGCCGGACTAGCGGGAGCTCTTGGGATACGCAGTATTTT. This translates into CASSRTSGSSWDTQYF.

This clone was seen only once. The rearrangement links TRBV2 to TRBJ1-4; D is undetermined. Per the germline V gene, CDR1 is SNHLY and CDR2 is FYNNEI. Trimming stripped 2 bases from V and 3 bases from J, with 10 bases between. The CDR3 extends over 15 amino acids. The CDR3 here is CASSEQAGSNEKLFF. CDR3 bases: TGTGCCAGCAGTGAACAGGCAGGCTCTAATGAAAAACTGTTTTTT.

This clone was seen a few times. The chain combines TRBV6-5 with TRBJ1-1; D is uncertain. The CDR3 contains 14 residues. V lost 0 bases and J 7 bases, leaving 12 bases between the germline ends. Germline V gives CDR1 MNHEY, CDR2 SVGAGI. CDR3 region: CASSYSEGEGEAFF. In nucleotides, the CDR3 is TGTGCCAGCAGTTACTCAGAGGGCGAGGGTGAAGCTTTCTTT.

The chain joins TRBV5-4 to TRBJ2-3; 7 nucleotides line up with TRBD2. Trimming took 4 bases from V and 2 from J; bases not matched to a gene: 4. The CDR3 runs 14 residues. Germline V lookup: CDR1 SGHNT, CDR2 YYREEE (reference sequence). The DNA of the CDR3 is TGTGCCAGCAGCATCGGACTAGTCACAGATACGCAGTATTTT. Protein: CASSIGLVTDTQYF.

V gene TRBV4-1 combines with J gene TRBJ2-1, with D possibly matching TRBD2 (5 bases). Germline assignment: CDR1 MGHRA and CDR2 YSYEKL. The V gene lost 0 bases and the J gene lost 6 bases, with 15 bases spanning the gap. The CDR3 totals 16 residues. CDR3: CASSQDTAKLGNEQFF. In DNA, the CDR3 is TGCGCCAGCAGCCAAGATACCGCTAAACTAGGCAATGAGCAGTTCTTC.

The V call is TRBV5-8, the J call TRBJ1-5, with 7 positions matching TRBD1. V gave up 2 bases and J gave up 3 bases; unmatched junction bases: 5. Germline values: CDR1 SGHTS, CDR2 YDEGEE. The CDR3 is made up of 15 amino acids. The CDR3 sequence is CASSLRDRLNQPQHF. As DNA, the CDR3 is TGTGCCAGCAGCTTACGGGACAGACTCAATCAGCCCCAGCATTTT. The full variable domain, completed using reference TRBV5-8 and TRBJ1-5, is EAGVTQSPTHLIKTRGQQATLRCSPISGHTSVYWYQQALGLGLQFLLWYDEGEERNRGNFPPRFSGRQFPNYSSELNVNALELEDSALYLCASSLRDRLNQPQHFGDGTRLSIL.

The V call is TRBV18, the J call TRBJ2-1; 10 nucleotides align to TRBD2. V trimming: 0 bases; J trimming: 7 bases; junction bases outside the gene matches: 6. CDR3 size: 16 residues. In germline, CDR1 is KGHSH, CDR2 LQKENI. The chain's CDR3 is CASSPPLAGVKNEQFF. DNA for the CDR3: TGTGCCAGCTCACCACCGCTAGCGGGAGTTAAGAATGAGCAGTTCTTC.

This chain links TRBV28 with TRBJ1-4; D remains unclear. The CDR3 totals 15 residues. Germline values: CDR1 MDHEN, CDR2 SYDVKM. V lost 5 bases and J lost 2, with 12 bases in between. CDR3 in DNA: TGTGCCAGCAGTGAATGGGCACGTACTAATGAAAAACTGTTTTTT. Translating gives CASSEWARTNEKLFF.

The chain recombines TRBV10-2 with TRBJ2-7; TRBD2 matches at 9 bases. V dropped 6 bases and J dropped 6; count of bases not matched to a gene: 12. CDR1 is WSHSY and CDR2 is SAAADI in the germline V gene. The CDR3 covers 15 residues. The DNA for the CDR3 is TGCGCCAGCAGGGGGGTAGCGGGAGAAGGGGGCGAGCAGTACTTC. Amino acids: CASRGVAGEGGEQYF.

V gene TRBV7-9 combines with J gene TRBJ2-5; D is uncertain. The CDR3 extends over 14 amino acids. Germline V CDR1 and CDR2: SEHNR, FQNEAQ (reference sequence). Trimming pared 3 bases from V and 0 bases from J, leaving 8 bases between. CDR3 residues: CASSFPENQETQYF. Written as DNA, the CDR3 is TGTGCCAGCAGCTTTCCAGAAAACCAAGAGACCCAGTACTTC.

CDR3 sequence: CASSPRITESYEQYF. The CDR3 bases are TGTGCCAGCTCACCCAGGATTACAGAATCCTACGAGCAGTACTTC. This sequence joins TRBV18 and TRBJ2-7, with no clear D. V lost 3 bases and J lost 1, with 13 bases in between. The CDR3 contains 15 residues. The germline V gene encodes CDR1 KGHSH and CDR2 LQKENI.

This clone was observed a handful of times. The rearrangement uses TRBV5-1 and TRBJ1-4; D perhaps matches TRBD1 (6 bases). Germline V gives CDR1 SGHRS, CDR2 YFSETQ. The CDR3 length is 14 residues. V was pared by 8 bases and J by 7 bases, with 18 bases between. The CDR3 spells CASAPLDSTEKLFF. In DNA, the CDR3 is TGCGCCAGTGCCCCCTTGGACAGCACTGAAAAACTGTTTTTT.

This chain links TRBV28 with TRBJ1-5; D remains ambiguous. The CDR3 covers 14 residues. Germline assignment: CDR1 MDHEN and CDR2 SYDVKM. V was shortened by 2 bases and J by 7 bases, with 12 bases between the two germline ends. For the CDR3, the DNA is TGTGCCAGCAGTTTAGCGGAGGGAGGCCAGCCCCAGCATTTT. Its translation is CASSLAEGGQPQHF.

A remark on this clone: One end of the junction is discordant with germline, which a read error may explain. V gene TRBV5-1 combines with J gene TRBJ1-2; D remains unclear. The CDR3 loop spans 14 amino acids. Germline values: CDR1 SGHRS, CDR2 YFSETQ. In DNA form, the CDR3 reads TGCGCCAGCAGCGCAGTAAATTCCAACTATGGCTACCCCTTC. This sequence encodes CASSAVNSNYGYPF. The variable domain in full, completed from reference TRBV5-1 and TRBJ1-2, reads KAGVTQTPRYLIKTRGQQVTLSCSPISGHRSVSWYQQTPGQGLQFLFEYFSETQRNKGNFPGRFSGRQFSNSRSEMNVSTLELGDSALYLCASSAVNSNYGYPFGSGTRLTVV.

This clone was observed a single time. The chain links TRBV5-5 to TRBJ2-7, with unresolved D. This CDR3 region has 16 residues. Germline lookup yields CDR1 SGHKS and CDR2 YYEKEE (reference sequence). V was pared by 3 bases and J by 3 bases, with 19 bases between. The CDR3 bases are TGTGCCAGCAGCTCTCCGACGGGTATGATAGGCTACGAGCAGTACTTC. This encodes CASSSPTGMIGYEQYF. Filled out from reference TRBV5-5 and TRBJ2-7, the complete variable domain reads DAGVTQSPTHLIKTRGQQVTLRCSPISGHKSVSWYQQVLGQGPQFIFQYYEKEERGRGNFPDRFSARQFPNYSSELNVNALLLGDSALYLCASSSPTGMIGYEQYFGPGTRLTVT.

V usage is TRBV10-1 and J usage is TRBJ1-1; D is unclear. This CDR3 has 13 amino acids. Germline values: CDR1 WNHNN, CDR2 SYGVQD (reference sequence). Trimming took off 2 bases at V and 0 bases at J, with 4 bases between the two ends. This CDR3 reads CASSESLNTEAFF. CDR3 in DNA: TGCGCCAGCAGTGAGAGCCTGAACACTGAAGCTTTCTTT.

The genes are TRBV15 and TRBJ2-7; the D gene is possibly TRBD2 (6 bases). Per the germline V gene, CDR1 is LNHNV and CDR2 is YYDKDF (reference sequence). The CDR3 runs 12 residues. V lost 3 bases and J 7 bases, leaving 10 bases between the germline ends. Here the CDR3 DNA reads TGTGCCACCAGCAGCCTGGCGGGGGAGCAGTACTTC. As protein: CATSSLAGEQYF.

The chain couples TRBV15 to TRBJ1-2; 11 bases fit TRBD1. CDR1 and CDR2 from the germline V gene are LNHNV and YYDKDF (reference sequence). V trimming: 3 bases; J trimming: 7 bases; junction bases outside the gene matches: 7. This CDR3 contains 15 residues. CDR3 nucleotide sequence: TGTGCCACCAGCAGTAAAGGACAGGGGGCGCGTGGCTACACCTTC. The encoded protein is CATSSKGQGARGYTF. The whole variable domain, filled in from reference TRBV15 and TRBJ1-2, reads DAMVIQNPRYQVTQFGKPVTLSCSQTLNHNVMYWYQQKSSQAPKLLFHYYDKDFNNEADTPDNFQSRRPNTSFCFLDIRSPGLGDTAMYLCATSSKGQGARGYTFGSGTRLTVV.

This rearrangement joins TRBV7-9 to TRBJ2-2; 9 bases map to TRBD1. The CDR3 runs 18 residues. After removal of 5 bases from V and 6 bases from J, the junction contained 16 bases not matched to a gene. The germline gives CDR1 SEHNR, CDR2 FQNEAQ (reference sequence). The CDR3 DNA reads TGTGCCAGCAGCGATATGGACAGGGGAGGATTGGTAGCCGGGGAGCTGTTTTTT. Protein: CASSDMDRGGLVAGELFF.

This clone was found a few times. The chain recombines TRBV30 with TRBJ2-1; D unresolved. The germline V and J ends were trimmed by 4 bases and 8 bases, with 24 bases remaining between them. The CDR3 runs 16 residues. CDR1 and CDR2 from the germline V gene are GTSNPN and SVGIG (reference sequence). This CDR3 reads CAWTIGVYVPTDEQFF. The CDR3 nucleotides are TGTGCCTGGACAATCGGAGTGTATGTGCCGACGGATGAGCAGTTCTTC.

J is TRBJ2-7 and V is TRBV5-4, with TRBD2 identical over 10 bases. The CDR3 runs 16 residues. The V segment lost 2 bases and the J segment 7 bases; nucleotides outside the gene matches: 12. Germline lookup yields CDR1 SGHNT and CDR2 YYREEE (reference sequence). The CDR3 protein is CASSLSLAGVTGEQYF. The CDR3 bases are TGTGCCAGCAGCTTAAGTCTAGCGGGAGTTACGGGTGAGCAGTACTTC.